A selection of T cell receptor beta chains follows, all from one sample in a study of metastatic and nonmetastatic thyroid tumors. TCRdb re-processed the PCR reads through MiXCR. Here the sample spans fewer than 40,000 clones, 21% being singletons. The sequenced material came from tumor tissue. These receptors all come from a male donor with papillary thyroid cancer or a benign thyroid nodule (not recorded which). Some clones in this sample may be carry-over from other donors' samples. The CDR3 runs from the conserved cysteine through the conserved F or W.

V	J	CDR3
TRBV20-1	TRBJ1-4	CSAKDSKLFF
TRBV19	TRBJ1-4	CASSIQGRRTNEKLFF
TRBV28	TRBJ2-1	CASSVSGPSSYNEQFF
TRBV29-1	TRBJ2-7	CSFREGYEQYF
TRBV6-2/TRBV6-3	TRBJ1-1	CASSYSSGVSSPKGAFF
TRBV10-1	TRBJ2-3	CASSESGGPHDTQYF
TRBV6-5	TRBJ2-7	CASSYGQGAYEQYF
TRBV5-1	TRBJ2-3	CASSLNGSPTDTQYF
TRBV6-2/TRBV6-3	TRBJ2-2	CASRAFVASGILTGELFF
TRBV28	TRBJ2-7	CASSTRTVYEQYF
TRBV6-2/TRBV6-3	TRBJ2-7	CASSRRGYEQYF
TRBV20-1	TRBJ1-1	CSASPGSMNTEAFF
TRBV28	TRBJ1-1	CASSSPSPNTEAFF
TRBV6-1	TRBJ1-3	CASSEAGGWNTIYF
TRBV11-2	TRBJ2-5	CASSLIAETQYF
TRBV15	TRBJ1-4	CATSRGLSEKLFF
TRBV27	TRBJ2-5	CASSLLGGSTQYF
TRBV5-6	TRBJ1-6	CASSRTGINSPLHF
TRBV7-9	TRBJ2-3	CASSLGILAGLVEDTQYF
TRBV20-1	TRBJ1-1	CSAGEPMYTEAFF
TRBV4-1	TRBJ2-5	CASSPPHGSETQYF
TRBV30	TRBJ2-7	CAWSMDRGLGEQYF
TRBV6-2/TRBV6-3	TRBJ1-5	CASSDRRNQPQHF
TRBV20-1	TRBJ2-1	CSASGLAGGPEQFF
TRBV7-9	TRBJ2-1	CASSSTRYNEQFF
TRBV20-1	TRBJ2-1	CSANAGTGVNEQFF
TRBV6-1	TRBJ1-2	CASSPLDNVGCYTF
TRBV4-1	TRBJ2-7	CASSQLGLAGGIDEQYF
TRBV15	TRBJ2-7	CVTSRGAAYEQYF
TRBV24-1	TRBJ2-5	CATSAGGTATKETQYF
TRBV2	TRBJ2-2	CASQLQLGTGELFF
TRBV28	TRBJ2-7	CASRKPTVNAYYQYF
TRBV27	TRBJ1-4	CASSLIGTRNEKLFF
TRBV28	TRBJ2-7	CASSPRTFYEQYF
TRBV2	TRBJ2-6	CASDLSGANVLTF
TRBV20-1	TRBJ2-5	CSARDSLAGGPSETQYF